Listed below are T cell receptor beta chains from one sample, sequenced in a study of blood T cell repertoires in COVID-19. TCRdb keeps only in-frame clones here, not all; method: immunoSEQ multiplex PCR. The sample lists 40,000 to 45,000 clones, approximately 90% occurring once. Sequencing input: peripheral blood. These TCRs come from a human donor in a cohort sampled during active COVID-19. Each CDR3 is given with its conserved first and last residue. The D gene is left open where the match is weak. Clone sizes are given selectively: once, few, many, or a class where the clone is expanded.

CDR3 DNA	CDR3 protein	V gene	J gene	clone size	D gene
TGTGCCAGCAGCGCCAAGACTACTTCGGCGGACATTCAGTACTTC	CASSAKTTSADIQYF	TRBV5-4	TRBJ2-4	-	-
TGTGCCAGCACCCCAGGCCCATCGAACTATGGCTACACCTTC	CASTPGPSNYGYTF	TRBV6-5	TRBJ1-2	-	-
TGTGCCAGCAGGCATGGACAGGGGGTTCCCGGGGAGCTGTTTTTT	CASRHGQGVPGELFF	TRBV2	TRBJ2-2	-	TRBD1
TGTGCCAGCAGTCCACATATTAGCGGGGCCTACGAGCAGTACTTC	CASSPHISGAYEQYF	TRBV6-2/TRBV6-3	TRBJ2-7	few	TRBD2
TGTGCCTGGACCCAATTGAGCGGGGGGAATTCCTACGAGCAGTACTTC	CAWTQLSGGNSYEQYF	TRBV30	TRBJ2-7	-	TRBD2
TGTGCCAGCAGCAAACACGCCCAGGTCACAAGTTTC	CASSKHAQVTSF	TRBV13	TRBJ1-2	-	-
TGTGCCAGCAGCCAAGATACCACGAGCGCAACTAATGAAAAACTGTTTTTT	CASSQDTTSATNEKLFF	TRBV3-1/TRBV3-2	TRBJ1-4	-	-
TGTGCCAGCAGCCCCCGACTAGCGGGTATGGTAGAGACCCAGTACTTC	CASSPRLAGMVETQYF	TRBV3-1/TRBV3-2	TRBJ2-5	-	TRBD2
TGTGCCAGCAGTGAAGAAGACGGACAGAAACAATACGAGCAGTACTTC	CASSEEDGQKQYEQYF	TRBV2	TRBJ2-7	-	-
TGTGCCAGCAGCTTATTCAGGGAAAATCAGCCCCAGCATTTT	CASSLFRENQPQHF	TRBV7-2	TRBJ1-5	-	-
TGTGCCAGCAGCACCCACAGGGGAAACACAGATACGCAGTATTTT	CASSTHRGNTDTQYF	TRBV11-3	TRBJ2-3	-	TRBD1
TGTGCCAGCAGTTACTCGGCAGGGGGCTATTCACCCCTCCACTTT	CASSYSAGGYSPLHF	TRBV6-6	TRBJ1-6	-	TRBD1
TGTGCCAGCAGCCCCGAACAGGGAAACACCGGGGAGCTGTTTTTT	CASSPEQGNTGELFF	TRBV4-2	TRBJ2-2	-	-
TGTGCCAGCCTAAAACGGGTACGGCCTAATGAAAAACTGTTTTTT	CASLKRVRPNEKLFF	TRBV21-1	TRBJ1-4	-	-
TGTGCCAGCAGTGATCAGGACTTCCGCGGCTACACCTTC	CASSDQDFRGYTF	TRBV6-4	TRBJ1-2	-	-
TGTGCCAGCAGCCAAGATTACGGGTTAGAGACCCAGTACTTC	CASSQDYGLETQYF	TRBV3-1/TRBV3-2	TRBJ2-5	-	-
TGTGCCAGCAGCTTTGGACAGGGGGCGCTCACCGGGGAGCTGTTTTTT	CASSFGQGALTGELFF	TRBV7-2	TRBJ2-2	-	TRBD1
TGTGCCAGCAGCCAAGTCTCGACAGGAACTTCGAGGGAGCAGTACTTC	CASSQVSTGTSREQYF	TRBV3-1/TRBV3-2	TRBJ2-7	-	-
TGTGCCAGCAGAGCGCCCGGGACAGCATCCTACGAGCAGTACTTC	CASRAPGTASYEQYF	TRBV27	TRBJ2-7	-	TRBD1
TGTGCCAGTAGTGATTCTAGCGGACGCTCCTACGAGCAGTACTTC	CASSDSSGRSYEQYF	TRBV19	TRBJ2-7	-	TRBD2
TGTGCCAGCAGCCAAGATCTCGGGTTCGGAGAAAAACTGTTTTTT	CASSQDLGFGEKLFF	TRBV3-1/TRBV3-2	TRBJ1-4	-	-
TGTGCCAGTAGTAGTAGCTATGGCTACACCTTC	CASSSSYGYTF	TRBV19	TRBJ1-2	-	-
TGTGCCAGCAGTCACTCTAGCGGGCACTACCAAGAGACCCAGTACTTC	CASSHSSGHYQETQYF	TRBV6-4	TRBJ2-5	-	TRBD2
TGCGCCAGCAGGTGGACTAGCGGGGGCACCGGGGAGCTGTTTTTT	CASRWTSGGTGELFF	TRBV10-2	TRBJ2-2	once	TRBD2
TGTGCCAGCAGCCAAGCGCGGACAATCTATCCTGGCTACACCTTC	CASSQARTIYPGYTF	TRBV14	TRBJ1-2	-	-
TGTGCCAGCAGTCTGCAGGGGGCAGGGGGAGGCAATGAGCAGTTCTTC	CASSLQGAGGGNEQFF	TRBV2	TRBJ2-1	few	TRBD1
TGTGCCAGCAGCCGGGACAGGGGGGATCCTGGGGCCAACGTCCTGACTTTC	CASSRDRGDPGANVLTF	TRBV25-1	TRBJ2-6	-	TRBD1
TGTGCCAGCAGCTTAGGTAGTAGCGTTTACTCCTACGAGCAGTACTTC	CASSLGSSVYSYEQYF	TRBV7-9	TRBJ2-7	-	-
TGTGCCAGCAGCCAAACCGGGAACCAAGAGACCCAGTACTTC	CASSQTGNQETQYF	TRBV3-1/TRBV3-2	TRBJ2-5	-	-
TGTGCCAGCAGCTTAGACAGGGGAGGAACTGAAGCTTTCTTT	CASSLDRGGTEAFF	TRBV7-8	TRBJ1-1	-	TRBD1
TGTGCCAGCAGTCCCCCGGCTGGAAACACCATATATTTT	CASSPPAGNTIYF	TRBV28	TRBJ1-3	-	-
TGTGCCAGCAGCTCCGGGACACTGAGAGAGACCCAGTACTTC	CASSSGTLRETQYF	TRBV7-9	TRBJ2-5	-	-
TGTGCCAGCAGTTTAGGCGGGGCCCTTAACTATGGCTACACCTTC	CASSLGGALNYGYTF	TRBV27	TRBJ1-2	-	-
TGTGCCTGGAAAAGTGGGCAGCAGTTCTTC	CAWKSGQQFF	TRBV30	TRBJ2-1	-	-
TGTGCCACCAGCAGAGAAGGCAGGGGAGACAATCAGCCCCAGCATTTT	CATSREGRGDNQPQHF	TRBV15	TRBJ1-5	-	-
TGTGCCAGCAGCTTAGTTGCGACTAGCGGGATAATAGAGACCCAGTACTTC	CASSLVATSGIIETQYF	TRBV11-2	TRBJ2-5	-	TRBD2
TGTGCCAGCAGCTACAACGGGCAGGGAGGCTTCACAGATACGCAGTATTTT	CASSYNGQGGFTDTQYF	TRBV7-9	TRBJ2-3	-	-
TGTGCCTCCTCCGGGCCCCACGGAAGGAGGACTGAAGCTTTCTTT	CASSGPHGRRTEAFF	TRBV30	TRBJ1-1	-	-
TGTGCCAGCAGTCATGGGGGGAGTGGGAACACTGAAGCTTTCTTT	CASSHGGSGNTEAFF	TRBV6-6	TRBJ1-1	-	-
TGCGCCAGCAGCACGGGTAGCGCGTCCTACAATGAGCAGTTCTTC	CASSTGSASYNEQFF	TRBV5-1	TRBJ2-1	-	-